What follows describes a single T cell receptor beta chain. Clones were sequenced by immunoSEQ multiplex PCR, and TCRdb holds only the in-frame ones, with some missing. Here the sample spans 170,000 or so clones, 94% being singletons. Germline trimming cut 9 bases from V and 1 base from J; bases unmatched to any gene: 8. CDR3 length: 14 amino acids. The germline gives CDR1 SNHLY, CDR2 FYNNEI. These data are taken from a study of control samples from healthy donors and cancer patients. This receptor was obtained from a woman aged 18-29 years in good health. The chain employs TRBV2 and TRBJ1-2; 7 bases agree with TRBD1. Material for sequencing was blood. In nucleotides, the CDR3 is TGTGCCAGAACAGGGGAGGCGAGTAACTATGGCTACACCTTC. Protein product: CARTGEASNYGYTF.